One and the same sample provided the 18 T cell receptor beta chains below, sequenced in a study of read filtering for tumor transcriptome and immune sequencing. Molecular barcoded adaptors covering alpha/delta and beta/gamma chains were used on approximately 400 ng RNA. Via MiXCR, TCRdb re-called the reads, giving one row per CDR3 protein. The sample records about 90,000 distinct CDR3 sequences, approximately 13% being singletons. Material for sequencing was a population of CD138-negative cells sorted from bone marrow. The receptors were gathered from a donor at least 40 years old with multiple myeloma.

The table lists this clonotype with many counts. The chain employs TRBV20-1 and TRBJ2-7; D not certain. V lost 6 bases and J lost 1, with 7 bases in between. The CDR3 totals 11 residues. Germline-derived CDR1 and CDR2 are DFQATT and SNEGSKA (reference sequence). The CDR3 loop reads CSAAFSYEQYF. CDR3 in DNA: TGCAGTGCGGCGTTTTCCTACGAGCAGTACTTC.

This clonotype came up many times. V gene TRBV6-2 or TRBV6-3 combines with J gene TRBJ2-1; no clear D. CDR1 MNHEY and CDR2 SVGEGT come from the germline V gene. Trimming removed 0 bases from V and 0 bases from J, with 9 bases in between. The CDR3 length is 16 residues. The CDR3 coding sequence is TGTGCCAGCAGTTACTCGGCTCCGAGCTCCTACAATGAGCAGTTCTTC. Translating it yields CASSYSAPSSYNEQFF.

The chain couples TRBV28 to TRBJ2-2; 9 bases line up with TRBD2. The length of the CDR3 is 16 residues. The germline V gene has CDR1 MDHEN and CDR2 SYDVKM. Trimming took 3 bases from V and 5 from J; bases not matched to a gene: 7. The DNA of the CDR3 is TGTGCCAGCAGTTTGTTTAGCGGGAGCTGGACCGGGGAGCTGTTTTTT. Translation gives CASSLFSGSWTGELFF.

There are many counts of this clonotype. The chain couples TRBV21-1 to TRBJ2-2; the table calls TRBD2, which could not be checked here. TRBV21-1 is a pseudogene locus. The CDR3 is 16 amino acids. CDR3 nucleotide sequence: TGTGCCAGCAGCACACCGAAGGACTTTATTCCCGGGGAGCTGTTTTTT. Its protein is CASSTPKDFIPGELFF.

Turning to this clonotype: A much larger clone differs from this one at a single base, so this may be a read error. The chain employs TRBV24-1 and TRBJ2-1; D ambiguous. The length of the CDR3 is 13 residues. Germline V lookup: CDR1 KGHDR, CDR2 SFDVKD. As DNA, the CDR3 is TGTGCCGCCAGTGATTCGCCTTTCAATGAGCAGTTCTTC. Encoded protein: CAASDSPFNEQFF.

This clonotype was picked up many times. The chain is built from TRBV3-1 and TRBJ2-1, with 8 bases identical to TRBD2. V dropped 3 bases and J dropped 7; count of bases not matched to a gene: 8. The length of the CDR3 is 15 residues. The germline gives CDR1 LGHDT, CDR2 YNNKEL (reference sequence). The CDR3 nucleotides read TGTGCCAGCAGCCATACGGGAGGGTCGAGGAATGAGCAGTTCTTC. Protein product: CASSHTGGSRNEQFF.

This clonotype was seen many times. CDR3 DNA sequence: TGTGCCAGCAGGGGCGGGCCTTCCTATGGCTACACCTTC. Translating it yields CASRGGPSYGYTF. This chain uses TRBV7-9 with TRBJ1-2; no clear D. Trimming removed 6 bases from V and 4 bases from J, with 12 bases in between. This CDR3 comprises 13 residues. CDR1 and CDR2 (germline): SEHNR, FQNEAQ (reference sequence).

This clonotype has at least ten counts. The rearrangement uses TRBV5-4 and TRBJ2-3; no clear D. V lost 2 bases to trimming and J lost 0 bases, with 10 bases between them. CDR1 and CDR2 (germline): SGHNT, YYREEE (reference sequence). This CDR3 has 15 residues. The CDR3 reads CASSFQDGSTDTQYF. The CDR3 DNA reads TGTGCCAGCAGCTTCCAGGACGGAAGCACAGATACGCAGTATTTT.

This clonotype was seen ten or more times. This chain uses TRBV7-9 with TRBJ2-1; D is possibly TRBD1 (6 bases). Germline assignment: CDR1 SEHNR and CDR2 FQNEAQ (reference sequence). The CDR3 extends over 15 amino acids. V gave up 8 bases and J gave up 6 bases, with 20 bases separating them. DNA of the CDR3: TGTGCCAGCCTTCTCCAGAAGGCGGACAGCAATGAGCAGTTCTTC. It translates to CASLLQKADSNEQFF.

This clonotype was detected ten times or more. V and J are TRBV28 and TRBJ2-5; 8 nucleotides line up with TRBD2. This CDR3 is built from 16 residues. The ends lost 7 bases at V and 2 bases at J; junction bases unmatched: 12. Germline-derived CDR1 and CDR2 are MDHEN and SYDVKM. CDR3 loop: CASTLSLAGGQETQYF. The CDR3 region has the DNA TGTGCCAGCACCCTCTCTCTCGCGGGAGGTCAAGAGACCCAGTACTTC.

The V gene is TRBV12-3 or TRBV12-4, the J gene TRBJ2-7; 7 positions match TRBD2. V was pared by 2 bases and J by 4 bases, with 17 bases of the junction left unmatched. The CDR3 contains 18 residues. The CDR3: CASSLWPGGSLGLYEQYF. The CDR3 DNA follows: TGTGCCAGCAGTTTATGGCCCGGGGGGAGTTTAGGATTGTACGAGCAGTACTTC.

This clonotype appeared many times. J is TRBJ2-5 and V is TRBV11-2, with D tentatively TRBD2 (6 bases). Trimming pared 3 bases from V and 4 bases from J, leaving 15 bases between. Germline assignment: CDR1 SGHAT and CDR2 FQNNGV. The CDR3 loop spans 15 amino acids. The CDR3 DNA follows: TGTGCCAGCAGCTTCCTCCGGGACTTTAGAGAGACCCAGTACTTC. Translated, it gives CASSFLRDFRETQYF.

This clonotype was seen at least ten times. The chain links TRBV20-1 to TRBJ1-1, with D unclear. The CDR3 is made up of 10 amino acids. The germline gives CDR1 DFQATT, CDR2 SNEGSKA (reference sequence). The germline V and J ends were trimmed by 7 bases and 8 bases, with 11 bases remaining between them. For the CDR3, the DNA is TGCAGTGTCTCACGGACGGAAGCTTTCTTT. Protein: CSVSRTEAFF.

This clonotype was recorded many times. The chain carries TRBV30 and TRBJ2-1; 9 positions agree with TRBD2. J lost 2 bases, V lost 2 bases, and 4 bases had no gene match. Per the germline V gene, CDR1 is GTSNPN and CDR2 is SVGIG (reference sequence). This CDR3 has 15 amino acids. The chain's CDR3 is CAWSKIAGAYNEQFF. The CDR3 DNA reads TGTGCCTGGAGTAAAATAGCGGGGGCCTACAATGAGCAGTTCTTC.

About this clonotype: This may arise from a read error, as a much more abundant clone is one base away. Because the CDR3 is missing its conserved closing phenylalanine or tryptophan, this is likely a read error. This chain connects TRBV15 to TRBJ1-2; D gene unclear. In germline, CDR1 is LNHNV, CDR2 YYDKDF (reference sequence). The CDR3 contains 15 residues. V gave up 0 bases and J gave up 5 bases, with 13 bases separating them. CDR3 region: CATSRDRATAYGYTL. CDR3 sequence (DNA): TGTGCCACCAGCAGAGATCGGGCAACCGCTTATGGCTACACCCTC.

This clonotype was counted at least ten times. The chain has TRBV20-1 and TRBJ2-2; D may be TRBD2 (6 bases). Per germline, CDR1 DFQATT and CDR2 SNEGSKA (reference sequence). V lost 4 bases and J 3 bases, leaving 12 bases between the germline ends. The CDR3 length is 14 residues. The CDR3 DNA reads as TGCAGTGCTAAGCGGGCCCAGGACACCGGGGAGCTGTTTTTT. Amino acids: CSAKRAQDTGELFF.

The rearrangement joins TRBV20-1 to TRBJ1-1; unclear D gene. Trimming stripped 4 bases from V and 3 bases from J, with 12 bases between. The CDR3 is 13 residues long. Germline V gene data show CDR1 as DFQATT and CDR2 as SNEGSKA (reference sequence). CDR3 in amino acids: CSANARAHTEAFF. CDR3 sequence (DNA): TGCAGTGCTAACGCGAGGGCCCACACTGAAGCTTTCTTT.

This clonotype occurred many times. The rearrangement joins TRBV6-6 to TRBJ2-3, with TRBD2 matching over 14 bases. V dropped 4 bases and J dropped 0; count of bases not matched to a gene: 6. This CDR3 is built from 18 residues. From germline, CDR1 is MNHNY and CDR2 SVGAGI (reference sequence). The CDR3 nucleotides are TGTGCCAGCAGTTCAGTCGGGACTAGCGGGAGTAGCACAGATACGCAGTATTTT. It codes for CASSSVGTSGSSTDTQYF.